What follows are 13 T cell receptor beta chains derived from one specimen sequenced in a study of T cell repertoires in cytomegalovirus infection. What these receptors recognize is not known. TCRdb used MiXCR to reprocess the reads, holding one entry per CDR3 protein. The sample consists of around 500,000 distinct CDR3 sequences, about two fifths of them appearing once. The sample here was cultured PBMCs, taken from culture after CMV antigen stimulation. The origin of the receptors is a human donor in good health (CMV status not recorded). Some clones in this sample may be carry-over from other donors' samples.

The chain is built from TRBV19 and TRBJ1-2; D not resolved. Trimming left V 6 bases short and J 2 bases short, with 19 bases between. This CDR3 has 16 residues. From germline, CDR1 is LNHDA and CDR2 SQIVND (reference sequence). The CDR3 region is CASRSKVAAWNYGYTF. The CDR3 bases are TGTGCCAGTAGAAGCAAGGTGGCCGCCTGGAACTATGGCTACACCTTC. The entire variable domain, with the rest obtained from reference TRBV19 and TRBJ1-2, is as follows: DGGITQSPKYLFRKEGQNVTLSCEQNLNHDAMYWYRQDPGQGLRLIYYSQIVNDFQKGDIAEGYSVSREKKESFPLTVTSAQKNPTAFYLCASRSKVAAWNYGYTFGSGTRLTVV.

This clonotype was picked up a small number of times. The V and J genes are TRBV7-2 and TRBJ2-1; no firm D call. Trimming took off 5 bases at V and 5 bases at J, with 10 bases between the two ends. This CDR3 spans 13 amino acids. Germline V CDR1 and CDR2: SGHTA, FQGNSA. The CDR3 DNA sequence: TGTGCCAGCAGCACTGGGCCCGACAATGAGCAGTTCTTC. Translation: CASSTGPDNEQFF.

The chain uses TRBV25-1 and TRBJ1-2; TRBD1 might be the D (6 bases). The CDR3 sequence is 16 residues long. CDR1 is MGHDK and CDR2 is SYGVNS in the germline V gene. Trimming cost V 3 bases and J 9 bases, with 23 bases left between them. The CDR3 sequence is CASSDTGRQGTSCYTF. The CDR3 DNA is TGTGCCAGCAGTGATACCGGGCGACAAGGGACATCTTGCTACACCTTC.

This clonotype was counted a few times. This chain connects TRBV7-2 to TRBJ2-2; 8 bases map to TRBD2. The CDR3 extends over 17 amino acids. From germline, CDR1 is SGHTA and CDR2 FQGNSA. J lost 3 bases, V lost 3 bases, and 9 bases had no gene match. The CDR3 here is CASSFLSSGLYTGELFF. CDR3 in DNA: TGTGCCAGCAGCTTTCTGTCTAGCGGGTTATACACCGGGGAGCTGTTTTTT. The full variable domain, with the rest looked up from reference TRBV7-2 and TRBJ2-2, is GAGVSQSPSNKVTEKGKDVELRCDPISGHTALYWYRQSLGQGLEFLIYFQGNSAPDKSGLPSDRFSAERTGGSVSTLTIQRTQQEDSAVYLCASSFLSSGLYTGELFFGEGSRLTVL.

The chain employs TRBV11-2 and TRBJ2-7; TRBD1 matches at 7 bases. From germline, CDR1 is SGHAT and CDR2 FQNNGV. The CDR3 is 12 amino acids. The V segment lost 6 bases and the J segment 9 bases; nucleotides outside the gene matches: 8. CDR3 nucleotides: TGTGCCAGCAGTACCCCGGGACAGAGGCAGTACTTC. Encoded protein: CASSTPGQRQYF.

This clonotype occurred a few times. This sequence joins TRBV19 and TRBJ2-3; 7 bases line up with TRBD2. Germline values: CDR1 LNHDA, CDR2 SQIVND (reference sequence). Germline trimming cut 8 bases from V and 0 bases from J; bases unmatched to any gene: 5. The CDR3 is made up of 14 amino acids. In nucleotides, the CDR3 is TGTGCCAGTTCCGCTAGCGGTAGCACAGATACGCAGTATTTT. Protein: CASSASGSTDTQYF.

This clonotype was found many times. This chain connects TRBV7-8 to TRBJ2-1; 11 bases agree with TRBD2. Germline V lookup: CDR1 SGHVS, CDR2 FQNEAQ. There are 18 residues in the CDR3. Trimming removed 2 bases from V and 2 bases from J; junction bases left unmatched: 8. The CDR3 loop reads CASSLRASGGSTYNEQFF. The CDR3 DNA reads as TGTGCCAGCAGCTTAAGGGCTAGCGGGGGGTCAACCTACAATGAGCAGTTCTTC.

The chain carries TRBV15 and TRBJ1-6, with TRBD1 matching over 7 bases. CDR1 is LNHNV, CDR2 YYDKDF, per germline (reference sequence). V dropped 0 bases and J dropped 0; count of bases not matched to a gene: 11. The CDR3 has 20 amino acids. The CDR3 DNA follows: TGTGCCACCAGCAGAGATCCCCCTCACAGGGACAGCTCCTATAATTCACCCCTCCACTTT. Protein product: CATSRDPPHRDSSYNSPLHF.

This clonotype has more than one count but fewer than ten. The chain combines TRBV7-2 with TRBJ2-7; TRBD1 is a possible D gene (6 bases). This CDR3 comprises 14 residues. Germline CDR1 SGHTA, CDR2 FQGNSA. V shed 4 bases and J shed 5 bases, with 15 bases lying between them. The CDR3 DNA reads TGTGCCAGCAGCTCACTCCAGGGGTTCGACGAGCAGTACTTC. It is translated as CASSSLQGFDEQYF.

This sequence joins TRBV2 and TRBJ2-7; no clear D gene. The CDR3 contains 15 residues. From germline, CDR1 is SNHLY and CDR2 FYNNEI. V dropped 7 bases and J dropped 1 base, with 17 bases sitting between them. CDR3 nucleotides: TGTGCCAGCACTGCTCCGGTCCTGAATTCCTACGAGCAGTACTTC. Residues: CASTAPVLNSYEQYF.

The chain carries TRBV10-3 and TRBJ2-7; tentative D call: TRBD2 (6 bases). Germline CDR1 is ENHRY and CDR2 is SYGVKD. This CDR3 is 16 amino acids long. Trimming took off 4 bases at V and 2 bases at J, with 18 bases between the two ends. The CDR3 reads CAISGWGGEDAYEQYF. CDR3 bases: TGTGCCATCAGTGGATGGGGTGGGGAGGATGCCTACGAGCAGTACTTC.

The J gene is TRBJ1-2, the V gene TRBV7-8; no definite D call. Per the germline V gene, CDR1 is SGHVS and CDR2 is FQNEAQ. Trimming cost V 1 base and J 2 bases, with 8 bases left between them. The CDR3 spans 14 residues. CDR3 coding DNA: TGTGCCAGCAGCTTAGGGTTTTTGAACTATGGCTACACCTTC. Translating gives CASSLGFLNYGYTF.

Notes on this clonotype: A much larger clonotype is one base distant, so this may be a read error. The rearrangement links TRBV7-2 to TRBJ1-4; a possible D gene is TRBD1 (6 bases). The V gene's germline CDR1 is SGHTA and CDR2 FQGNSA. The CDR3 is 13 amino acids. CDR3 in DNA: TGTGCCAGCAGCGGACAGCAGACCGAAAAACTGATTTTT. As protein: CASSGQQTEKLIF. The full variable domain, its missing parts supplied by reference TRBV7-2 and TRBJ1-4, is GAGVSQSPSNKVTEKGKDVELRCDPISGHTALYWYRQSLGQGLEFLIYFQGNSAPDKSGLPSDRFSAERTGGSVSTLTIQRTQQEDSAVYLCASSGQQTEKLIFGSGTQLSVL.